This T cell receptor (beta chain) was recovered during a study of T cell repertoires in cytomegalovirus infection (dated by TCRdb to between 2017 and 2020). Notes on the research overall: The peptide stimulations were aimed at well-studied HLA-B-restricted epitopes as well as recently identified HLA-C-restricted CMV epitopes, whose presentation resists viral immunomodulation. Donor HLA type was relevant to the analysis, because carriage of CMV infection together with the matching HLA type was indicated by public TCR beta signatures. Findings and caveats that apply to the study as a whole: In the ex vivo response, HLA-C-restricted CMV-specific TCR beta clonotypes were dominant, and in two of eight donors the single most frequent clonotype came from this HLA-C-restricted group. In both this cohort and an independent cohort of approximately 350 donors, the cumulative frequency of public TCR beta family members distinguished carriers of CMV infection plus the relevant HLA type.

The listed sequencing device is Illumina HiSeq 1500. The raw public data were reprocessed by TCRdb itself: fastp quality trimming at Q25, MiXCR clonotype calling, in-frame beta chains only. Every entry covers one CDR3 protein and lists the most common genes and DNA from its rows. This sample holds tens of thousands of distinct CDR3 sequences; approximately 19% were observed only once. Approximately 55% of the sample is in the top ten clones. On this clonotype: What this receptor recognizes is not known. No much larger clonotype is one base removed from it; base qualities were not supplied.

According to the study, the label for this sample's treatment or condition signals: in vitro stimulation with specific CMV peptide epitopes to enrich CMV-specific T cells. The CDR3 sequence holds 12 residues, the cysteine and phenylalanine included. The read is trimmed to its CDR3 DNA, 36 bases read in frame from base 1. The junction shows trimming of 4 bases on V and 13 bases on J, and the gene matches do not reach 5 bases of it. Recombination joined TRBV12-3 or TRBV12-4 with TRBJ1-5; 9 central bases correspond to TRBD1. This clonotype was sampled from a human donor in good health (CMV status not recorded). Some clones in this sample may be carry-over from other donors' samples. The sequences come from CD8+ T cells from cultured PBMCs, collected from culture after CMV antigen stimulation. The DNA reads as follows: TGTGCCAGCAGTTACAAAGGACAGGGGCAGCATTTT. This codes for CASSYKGQGQHF.